What follows are 3 T cell receptor beta chains derived from one specimen sequenced in a study of shared clonotypes between healthy human individuals. Terminally differentiated effector memory CD45RA+ cells were excluded by CCR7 positive selection of CD45RO-negative cells. Assay used: immunoSEQ multiplex PCR; TCRdb lists only in-frame clones, some missing. The sample shows about 2.1 million clones, just under 95% of them seen only once. Sequencing was done on a sample of naive CD8+ T cells from PBMCs. Receptors were obtained from a man aged 18 to 30 in good health. Some clones in this sample may be carry-over from other donors' samples.

With respect to this clone: Within the sample, other DNA sequences also encode this same CDR3. CDR3 sequence: CSGSSYNEQFF. For the CDR3, the DNA is TGCAGCGGGAGTTCCTACAATGAGCAGTTCTTC. V and J are TRBV29-1 and TRBJ2-1; D gene unclear. This CDR3 contains 11 residues. The V gene lost 7 bases and the J gene lost 1 base, with 5 bases spanning the gap. Germline loops: CDR1 SQVTM, CDR2 ANQGSEA.

The rearrangement uses TRBV5-6 and TRBJ2-3; TRBD2 agrees at 10 bases. Germline CDR1 reads SGHDT; CDR2 reads YYEEEE. The CDR3 has 15 amino acids. The ends lost 4 bases at V and 1 base at J; junction bases unmatched: 3. The CDR3: CASSAGTSGTDTQYF. CDR3 coding DNA: TGTGCCAGCAGCGCCGGGACTAGCGGCACAGATACGCAGTATTTT.

The chain links TRBV6-4 to TRBJ1-6, with TRBD1 matching over 7 bases. V was clipped by 4 bases and J by 8 bases; unmatched bases: 5. CDR3 size: 14 residues. Germline CDR1 MRHNA, CDR2 SNTAGT. The CDR3 DNA sequence: TGTGCCAGCAGTGCCGGGACAGCTGATTCACCCCTCCACTTT. Translation gives CASSAGTADSPLHF.